This T cell receptor beta chain was captured by sequencing in a study of T cell responses to AZD1222 COVID-19 vaccine. Study-wide findings and caveats: The breadth and depth of Spike-specific TCRs increased once two AZD1222 doses had been given. Baseline testing showed seropositivity in only a handful of AZD1222 recipients. The donor cohort was predominantly white British with a female majority, and clonal diversity may have been underestimated.

Comment on this clone: Its antigen remains unidentified.

The CDR3 has 17 amino acids. Germline CDR1 SGHAT, CDR2 FQNNGV. The V and J ends lost 4 bases and 2 bases respectively, with 19 bases between them. Profiled with immunoSEQ multiplex PCR; TCRdb holds only in-frame clones, not every one. The profile shows about 200,000 clones, about 89% of them singletons. The sequenced sample was peripheral blood, obtained 28 days after the second AZD1222 dose. The TCR comes from an adult who received the AZD1222 COVID-19 vaccine. The chain employs TRBV11-2 and TRBJ2-3; unclear D gene. The CDR3 DNA follows: TGTGCCAGCAGCTCCCTCAATCTGGGCCTGCTCACAGATACGCAGTATTTT. This gives the protein CASSSLNLGLLTDTQYF.